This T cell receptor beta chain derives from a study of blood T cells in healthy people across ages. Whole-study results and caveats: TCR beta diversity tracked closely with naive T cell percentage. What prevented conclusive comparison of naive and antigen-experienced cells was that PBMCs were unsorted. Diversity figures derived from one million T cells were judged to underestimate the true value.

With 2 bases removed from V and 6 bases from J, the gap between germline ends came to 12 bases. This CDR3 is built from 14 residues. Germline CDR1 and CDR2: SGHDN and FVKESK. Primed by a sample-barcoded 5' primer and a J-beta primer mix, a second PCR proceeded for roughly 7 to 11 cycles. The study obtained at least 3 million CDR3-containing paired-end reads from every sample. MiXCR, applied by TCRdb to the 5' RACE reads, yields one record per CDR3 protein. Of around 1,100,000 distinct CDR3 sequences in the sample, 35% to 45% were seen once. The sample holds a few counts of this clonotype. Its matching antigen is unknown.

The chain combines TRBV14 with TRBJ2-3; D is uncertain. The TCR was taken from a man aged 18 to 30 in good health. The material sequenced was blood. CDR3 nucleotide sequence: TGTGCCAGCAGCCAAAGGAGCAGCCGGGATACGCAGTATTTT. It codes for CASSQRSSRDTQYF.